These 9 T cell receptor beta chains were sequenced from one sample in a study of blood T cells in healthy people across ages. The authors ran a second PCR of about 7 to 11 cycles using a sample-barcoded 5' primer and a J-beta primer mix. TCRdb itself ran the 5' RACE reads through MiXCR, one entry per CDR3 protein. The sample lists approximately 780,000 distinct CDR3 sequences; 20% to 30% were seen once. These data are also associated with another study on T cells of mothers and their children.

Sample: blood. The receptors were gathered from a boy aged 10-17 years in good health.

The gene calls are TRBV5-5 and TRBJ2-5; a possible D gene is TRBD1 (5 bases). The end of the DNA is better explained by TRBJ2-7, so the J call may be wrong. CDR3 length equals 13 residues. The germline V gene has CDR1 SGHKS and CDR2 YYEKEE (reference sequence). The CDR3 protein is CASSSGATYEQYF. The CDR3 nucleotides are TGTGCCAGCAGCAGTGGGGCAACCTACGAGCAGTACTTC.

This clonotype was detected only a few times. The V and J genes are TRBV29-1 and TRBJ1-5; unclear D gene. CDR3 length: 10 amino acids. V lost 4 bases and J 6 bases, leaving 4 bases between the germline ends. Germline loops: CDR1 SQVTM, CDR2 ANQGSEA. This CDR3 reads CSVVSQPQHF. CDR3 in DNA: TGCAGCGTTGTTAGTCAGCCCCAGCATTTT.

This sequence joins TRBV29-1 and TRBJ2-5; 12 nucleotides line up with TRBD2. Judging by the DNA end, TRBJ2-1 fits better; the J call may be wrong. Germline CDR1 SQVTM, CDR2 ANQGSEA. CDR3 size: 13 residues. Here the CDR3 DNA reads TGCAGCGTACTAGCGGGGGGCACAATCGAGCAGTTCTTC. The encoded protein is CSVLAGGTIEQFF.

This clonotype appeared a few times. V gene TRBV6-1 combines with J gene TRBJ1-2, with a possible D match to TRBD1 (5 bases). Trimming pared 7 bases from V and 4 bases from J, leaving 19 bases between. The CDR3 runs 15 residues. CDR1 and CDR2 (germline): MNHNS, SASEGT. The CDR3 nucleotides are TGTGCCAGCAACTCCCCAGGTTTGGGGGGCTATGGCTACACCTTC. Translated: CASNSPGLGGYGYTF.

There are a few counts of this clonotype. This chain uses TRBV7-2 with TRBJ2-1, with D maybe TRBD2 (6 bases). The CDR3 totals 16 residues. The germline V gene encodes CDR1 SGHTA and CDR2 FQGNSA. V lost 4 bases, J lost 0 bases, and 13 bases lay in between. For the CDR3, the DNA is TGTGCCAGCAGCTCCCGTAGCGGCAGCTCCTACAATGAGCAGTTCTTC. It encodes CASSSRSGSSYNEQFF.

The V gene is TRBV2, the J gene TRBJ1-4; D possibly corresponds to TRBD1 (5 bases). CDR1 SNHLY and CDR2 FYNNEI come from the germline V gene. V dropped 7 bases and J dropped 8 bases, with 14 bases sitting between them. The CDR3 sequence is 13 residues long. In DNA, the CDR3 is TGTGCCAGCATGCGAGGGGACGGGGAAAAACTGTTTTTT. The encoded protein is CASMRGDGEKLFF.

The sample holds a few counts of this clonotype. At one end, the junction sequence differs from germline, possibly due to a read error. CDR3 DNA: TGTCCCATCAGTACCCCGGGCAGCCGCTCCTACAATGAGCAGTTCTTC. It encodes CPISTPGSRSYNEQFF. This chain joins TRBV10-3 and TRBJ2-1; no definite D call. This CDR3 region has 16 residues. Per germline, CDR1 ENHRY and CDR2 SYGVKD.

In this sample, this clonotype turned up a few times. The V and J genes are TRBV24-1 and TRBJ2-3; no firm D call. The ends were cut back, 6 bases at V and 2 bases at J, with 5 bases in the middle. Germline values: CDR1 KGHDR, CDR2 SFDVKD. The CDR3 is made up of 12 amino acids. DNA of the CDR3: TGTGCCACCAGTAGGAACACAGATACGCAGTATTTT. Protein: CATSRNTDTQYF.

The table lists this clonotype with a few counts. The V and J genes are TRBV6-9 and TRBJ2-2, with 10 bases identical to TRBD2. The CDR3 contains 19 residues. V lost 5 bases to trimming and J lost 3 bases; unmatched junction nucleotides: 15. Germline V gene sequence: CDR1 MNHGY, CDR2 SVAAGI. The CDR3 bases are TGTGCCAGCAGTCTCCACGGACTAGCGGCTGTCGACTACACCGGGGAGCTGTTTTTT. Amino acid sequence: CASSLHGLAAVDYTGELFF.